This TCR beta chain was recorded in a study of blood T cells in healthy people across ages. Study summary: Capturing about one barcoded beta molecule per two T cells was achieved by template switching. Study-wide findings and caveats: Roughly linearly, TCR beta diversity per million T cells fell as age increased.

Healthy Caucasians from Russia aged about 6 to 100 served as donors. Each donor's blood draw was 8.5 to 10 milliliters of peripheral blood. This clonotype was observed many times. Its antigen is currently unknown. Germline CDR1 reads SGHTA; CDR2 reads FQGNSA. After removal of 3 bases from V and 6 bases from J, the junction contained 6 bases not matched to a gene. The CDR3 covers 15 residues. The second PCR ran roughly 7 to 12 cycles with a sample-barcoded 5' primer and J-beta primers. In TCRdb, the 5' RACE reads were re-called with MiXCR into one record per CDR3 protein. The sample records about 730,000 distinct CDR3 sequences, around 40% being singletons.

The clonotype originates from a woman aged 55-69 years in good health. The sequenced sample was blood. The J gene is TRBJ2-3, the V gene TRBV7-2; TRBD2 matches 10 bases. The CDR3 protein is CASSFQLGLADTQYF. The CDR3 DNA is TGTGCCAGCAGCTTCCAATTGGGACTAGCGGATACGCAGTATTTT.